These 22 T cell receptor beta chains share one sample of origin, sequenced in a study of blood T cell repertoires in COVID-19. The protocol was immunoSEQ multiplex PCR, while the TCRdb copy is restricted to in-frame clones and leaves out a portion. The sample records around 35,000 clones, around nine tenths being singletons. Sequenced input: peripheral blood. The receptors originated from a human donor in a cohort sampled during active COVID-19.

The J gene is TRBJ1-5, the V gene TRBV6-6; D call uncertain. Between the trimmed V and J ends, which lost 4 bases and 10 bases, there was a span of 14 bases. The CDR3 spans 13 residues. Germline V gene sequence: CDR1 MNHNY, CDR2 SVGAGI (reference sequence). The DNA for the CDR3 is TGTGCCAGCAGTTCTGAATCTGGCTCCCCCCAGCATTTT. Amino acids: CASSSESGSPQHF.

The genes are TRBV18 and TRBJ2-1; D may be TRBD2 (5 bases). The CDR3 length is 16 residues. Germline values: CDR1 KGHSH, CDR2 LQKENI. The ends were cut back, 3 bases at V and 0 bases at J, with 12 bases in the middle. The CDR3 spells CASSPPTGSSYNEQFF. The CDR3 region has the DNA TGTGCCAGCTCACCGCCGACTGGGAGCTCCTACAATGAGCAGTTCTTC. Filled out from reference TRBV18 and TRBJ2-1, the complete variable domain reads NAGVMQNPRHLVRRRGQEARLRCSPMKGHSHVYWYRQLPEEGLKFMVYLQKENIIDESGMPKERFSAEFPKEGPSILRIQQVVRGDSAAYFCASSPPTGSSYNEQFFGPGTRLTVL.

V and J are TRBV18 and TRBJ2-2; no clear D gene. The V end lost 5 bases, the J end lost 0 bases, and 13 bases lay between the germline ends. Germline values: CDR1 KGHSH, CDR2 LQKENI. The CDR3 extends over 16 amino acids. The CDR3 is CASSTSGGSNTGELFF. The CDR3 nucleotides read TGTGCCAGCTCAACCTCCGGCGGATCGAACACCGGGGAGCTGTTTTTT. The full variable domain, its missing parts supplied by reference TRBV18 and TRBJ2-2, is NAGVMQNPRHLVRRRGQEARLRCSPMKGHSHVYWYRQLPEEGLKFMVYLQKENIIDESGMPKERFSAEFPKEGPSILRIQQVVRGDSAAYFCASSTSGGSNTGELFFGEGSRLTVL.

The gene calls are TRBV9 and TRBJ1-4; D call uncertain. This CDR3 comprises 14 residues. In germline, CDR1 is SGDLS, CDR2 YYNGEE. Trimming cost V 4 bases and J 8 bases, with 15 bases left between them. CDR3 loop: CASSPEGGREKLFF. The CDR3 nucleotides are TGTGCCAGCAGCCCGGAGGGAGGCCGGGAAAAACTGTTTTTT.

Only one count was recorded for this clone. This chain joins TRBV5-1 and TRBJ2-6; D is possibly TRBD2 (6 bases). Between the trimmed V and J ends, which lost 0 bases and 0 bases, there was a span of 16 bases. The CDR3 length is 19 residues. Germline values: CDR1 SGHRS, CDR2 YFSETQ. CDR3 nucleotide sequence: TGCGCCAGCAGCTTGGGAGGACTACCCCGTTACTCTGGGGCCAACGTCCTGACTTTC. This gives the protein CASSLGGLPRYSGANVLTF.

This clone showed up just a few times. The chain couples TRBV3-1 (or the pseudogene TRBV3-2) to TRBJ2-7, with TRBD2 matching 8 bases. Germline assignment: CDR1 LGHDT and CDR2 YNNKEL (reference sequence). With 6 bases clipped from V and 2 bases from J, the junction kept 9 bases outside the gene matches. The CDR3 runs to 15 residues. The CDR3 protein is CASRPTSGGPYEQYF. The CDR3 DNA reads TGTGCCAGCAGACCTACTTCGGGGGGGCCCTACGAGCAGTACTTC.

V and J are TRBV5-6 and TRBJ2-1; TRBD1 is a possible D gene (6 bases). The V gene's germline CDR1 is SGHDT and CDR2 YYEEEE. The CDR3 contains 13 residues. Trimming shortened V by 1 base and J by 6 bases, and 8 bases separated the two germline ends. The CDR3 DNA reads as TGTGCCAGCAGCTTGCAGGGGAGCAATGAGCAGTTCTTC. This translates into CASSLQGSNEQFF.

In this sample, this clone turned up once. The chain uses TRBV7-2 and TRBJ1-5; D gene ambiguous. The CDR3 contains 13 residues. With 1 base removed from V and 4 bases from J, the gap between germline ends came to 5 bases. Germline lookup yields CDR1 SGHTA and CDR2 FQGNSA. CDR3 nucleotide sequence: TGTGCCAGCAGCTTAGGCCAGAATCAGCCCCAGCATTTT. This translates into CASSLGQNQPQHF.

This chain links TRBV27 with TRBJ2-1; the match to TRBD2 covers 10 bases. The CDR3 has 17 residues. Germline CDR1 reads MNHEY; CDR2 reads SMNVEV (reference sequence). V gave up 0 bases and J gave up 10 bases; unmatched junction bases: 12. CDR3: CASSLSYPAGGPEEQFF. CDR3 bases: TGTGCCAGCAGTTTATCGTACCCAGCGGGAGGGCCGGAGGAGCAGTTCTTC.

The chain carries TRBV23-1 and TRBJ2-7; a possible D gene is TRBD1 (6 bases). TRBV23-1 is sorted into the ORF group, with uncertain function. The CDR3 covers 14 residues. The germline V and J ends were trimmed by 3 bases and 2 bases, with 11 bases remaining between them. CDR3 residues: CASSQTTGTYEQYF. In DNA form, the CDR3 reads TGCGCCAGCAGTCAGACGACAGGAACCTACGAGCAGTACTTC.

This chain uses TRBV28 with TRBJ2-1; D might be TRBD1 (6 bases). The V and J ends lost 3 bases and 4 bases respectively, with 16 bases between them. The germline V gene has CDR1 MDHEN and CDR2 SYDVKM. The CDR3 totals 16 residues. CDR3 nucleotides: TGTGCCAGCAGTTTCCGAACAGGGATGAGGTACAATGAGCAGTTCTTC. Its translation: CASSFRTGMRYNEQFF.

The V and J genes are TRBV4-1 and TRBJ2-6, with TRBD1 matching 7 bases. Unmatched junction bases numbered 9, after V lost 4 bases and J lost 3 bases. Germline V gives CDR1 MGHRA, CDR2 YSYEKL. The CDR3 covers 17 residues. The CDR3 loop is CASSPTGTGDGANVLTF. CDR3 nucleotide sequence: TGCGCCAGCAGCCCGACGGGAACAGGGGATGGGGCCAACGTCCTGACTTTC.

V and J are TRBV19 and TRBJ1-5; tentatively, D is TRBD1 (6 bases). The CDR3 sequence is 16 residues long. Trimming stripped 3 bases from V and 2 bases from J, with 14 bases between. Germline values: CDR1 LNHDA, CDR2 SQIVND (reference sequence). The CDR3 sequence is CASSILGRGGNQPQHF. The CDR3 DNA reads TGTGCCAGTAGTATTTTGGGCAGGGGAGGCAATCAGCCCCAGCATTTT.

J is TRBJ1-5 and V is TRBV6-2 or TRBV6-3; TRBD1 matches 8 bases. Germline V CDR1 and CDR2: MNHEY, SVGEGT. Losses at the gene ends were 3 bases for V and 9 bases for J; bases not matched to a gene: 7. This CDR3 is built from 14 residues. The chain's CDR3 is CASSYVGQGLPQHF. The CDR3 coding sequence is TGTGCCAGCAGTTATGTTGGACAGGGTCTGCCCCAGCATTTT.

The chain couples TRBV7-9 to TRBJ2-1, with 7 bases that match TRBD1. V lost 5 bases, J lost 4 bases, and 20 bases stayed unmatched. Germline CDR1 is SEHNR and CDR2 is FQNEAQ (reference sequence). The CDR3 runs to 19 residues. CDR3 sequence (DNA): TGTGCCAGCAGCATCACTTACAGGGGTAGCACTGTTATGTACAATGAGCAGTTCTTC. As protein: CASSITYRGSTVMYNEQFF.

The rearrangement joins TRBV4-3 to TRBJ1-2; TRBD1 might be the D (6 bases). Germline values: CDR1 LGHNA, CDR2 YSLEER. Trimming cost V 3 bases and J 4 bases, with 12 bases left between them. This CDR3 has 14 amino acids. This CDR3 is CASSQDSAGYGYTF. The DNA for the CDR3 is TGCGCCAGCAGCCAGGACAGTGCGGGCTATGGCTACACCTTC.

V and J are TRBV5-1 and TRBJ2-7; TRBD1 aligns across 7 bases. Germline loops: CDR1 SGHRS, CDR2 YFSETQ. The CDR3 consists of 14 residues. V lost 4 bases, J lost 4 bases, and 8 bases stayed unmatched. CDR3 sequence: CASSEDRQGYEQYF. The CDR3 DNA reads as TGCGCCAGCAGCGAGGACAGGCAAGGGTACGAGCAGTACTTC.

The chain combines TRBV12-3 or TRBV12-4 with TRBJ1-4; 7 bases fit TRBD1. Losses at the gene ends were 6 bases for V and 7 bases for J; bases not matched to a gene: 5. CDR3 length: 13 residues. In nucleotides, the CDR3 is TGTGCCAGCAGAAAGGGGGCGAGTGAAAAACTGTTTTTT. Amino acids: CASRKGASEKLFF.

The chain carries TRBV2 and TRBJ2-7, with 9 bases aligning to TRBD1. Germline V CDR1 and CDR2: SNHLY, FYNNEI. The CDR3 consists of 15 residues. The trim removed 6 bases at V and 5 bases at J, leaving 11 bases unmatched. CDR3 sequence reads: CASRTPGTGTHEQYF. The CDR3 DNA follows: TGTGCCAGCAGAACACCCGGGACAGGGACCCACGAGCAGTACTTC.

The V gene is TRBV5-1, the J gene TRBJ1-2; D is possibly TRBD1 (6 bases). Trimming pared 8 bases from V and 0 bases from J, leaving 14 bases between. This CDR3 is built from 14 residues. CDR1 is SGHRS and CDR2 is YFSETQ in the germline V gene. In DNA form, the CDR3 reads TGCGCCAGTGCCTCTGGACAGCCTAACTATGGCTACACCTTC. The encoded protein is CASASGQPNYGYTF.

The gene calls are TRBV5-1 and TRBJ2-5, with a weak D call TRBD1 (5 bases). The germline CDR1 and CDR2 sequences are SGHRS and YFSETQ. The CDR3 is 12 residues long. The germline V and J ends were trimmed by 1 base and 5 bases, with 6 bases remaining between them. The CDR3 nucleotides read TGCGCCAGCAGCTTGAAGGGGGAGACCCAGTACTTC. This codes for CASSLKGETQYF.

In this sample, this clone turned up a few times. The chain uses TRBV7-9 and TRBJ1-1; a possible D gene is TRBD1 (6 bases). CDR1 and CDR2 (germline): SEHNR, FQNEAQ (reference sequence). V was clipped by 3 bases and J by 1 base, with 18 bases between them. The CDR3 is made up of 17 amino acids. The CDR3 reads CASSFAPRGPANTEAFF. In DNA, the CDR3 is TGTGCCAGCAGCTTCGCACCCAGGGGCCCGGCGAACACTGAAGCTTTCTTT.